The next 23 T cell receptor beta chains were all read from a single sample in a study of cytomegalovirus exposure and HLA in healthy donors (dated by TCRdb to the late 2010s). Receptor amplification or capture employed the immunoSEQ multiplex PCR assay. The multiplex PCR relied on a mix of 60 forward primers for TCR Vbeta segments and 13 reverse primers for TCR Jbeta segments. TCRdb re-hosts the immuneACCESS table, in-frame sequences only. Its copies lack some clones; in the studies checked, an unresolved V gene accounts for under half of them, and the cause for the rest is not known. The sample yields about 140,000 clones; around 79% were counted once. Together, the top ten hold roughly 0.87% of the sample. Sequencing was done on a sample of PBMCs. The origin of the receptors is a young man in good health and CMV-seronegative.

This clone has a handful of counts. J is TRBJ1-6 and V is TRBV5-4; the match to TRBD1 covers 11 bases. V shed 2 bases, J shed 8 bases, and the junction held 6 bases outside the gene matches. Looked up from germline, CDR1 is SGHNT and CDR2 is YYREEE (reference sequence). This CDR3 has 16 residues. The CDR3 DNA is TGTGCCAGCAGCTTCGGTAGGGGACAGGGGGATTCACCCCTCCACTTT. Protein sequence: CASSFGRGQGDSPLHF.

Comments on this clone: A read error may produce the germline difference seen at one junction end. J is TRBJ2-7 and V is TRBV6-1, with a possible D match to TRBD1 (5 bases). Germline V gene sequence: CDR1 MNHNS, CDR2 SASEGT. The CDR3 has 14 residues. The CDR3 protein is CASSEDRSSYGQYF. The CDR3 nucleotides are TGTGCCAGCAGTGAAGACAGGAGCTCCTACGGGCAGTACTTC.

V and J are TRBV12-5 and TRBJ1-3; TRBD1 is a possible D gene (5 bases). Germline V lookup: CDR1 LGHNT, CDR2 FRNRAP. The CDR3 is 14 residues long. Trimming took 6 bases from V and 8 from J, leaving 17 bases between them. Written as DNA, the CDR3 is TGTGCTAGTGGCCCCGGGGGATCCCGGGACACCATATATTTT. Amino acid sequence: CASGPGGSRDTIYF.

This chain links TRBV27 with TRBJ2-6; 11 bases are shared with TRBD1. Trimming removed 7 bases from V and 3 bases from J; junction bases left unmatched: 2. The CDR3 has 15 residues. CDR1 MNHEY and CDR2 SMNVEV come from the germline V gene (reference sequence). CDR3 sequence reads: CASMDRGLGANVLTF. The CDR3 bases are TGTGCCAGCATGGACAGGGGGCTTGGGGCCAACGTCCTGACTTTC. Filled out from reference TRBV27 and TRBJ2-6, the complete variable domain reads EAQVTQNPRYLITVTGKKLTVTCSQNMNHEYMSWYRQDPGLGLRQIYYSMNVEVTDKGDVPEGYKVSRKEKRNFPLILESPSPNQTSLYFCASMDRGLGANVLTFGAGSRLTVL.

The V call is TRBV27, the J call TRBJ1-3; D not certain. CDR1 and CDR2 from the germline V gene are MNHEY and SMNVEV (reference sequence). The CDR3 has 13 residues. The germline V and J ends were trimmed by 5 bases and 0 bases, with 5 bases remaining between them. The CDR3 sequence is CASSTVSGNTIYF. CDR3 nucleotide sequence: TGTGCCAGCAGTACAGTCTCTGGAAACACCATATATTTT.

This clone was observed a handful of times. The chain links TRBV19 to TRBJ1-1; D not resolved. From germline, CDR1 is LNHDA and CDR2 SQIVND (reference sequence). Trimming shortened V by 5 bases and J by 1 base, and 8 bases separated the two germline ends. This CDR3 has 13 residues. The CDR3 nucleotides read TGTGCCAGTAGTGAACAGTCGAACACTGAAGCTTTCTTT. Its protein product is CASSEQSNTEAFF.

About this clone: The final CDR3 position lacks the conserved phenylalanine or tryptophan, pointing to a likely read error. The limits of the CDR3 on the DNA are not certain, so only TCRdb's listed CDR3 is given. The chain uses TRBV30 and TRBJ1-1. Germline V CDR1 and CDR2: GTSNPN, SVGIG (reference sequence). The CDR3 extends over 14 residues, inclusive of both ends. CDR3 in amino acids: CAWSVAQRNTEALL.

The rearrangement uses TRBV7-9 and TRBJ1-2, with 7 bases fitting TRBD1. Germline CDR1 SEHNR, CDR2 FQNEAQ (reference sequence). V lost 4 bases to trimming and J lost 8 bases; unmatched junction nucleotides: 10. The CDR3 sequence is 14 residues long. For the CDR3, the DNA is TGTGCCAGCAGCTCGGGACAGTCCCTCTGGGGCTACACCTTC. Protein: CASSSGQSLWGYTF.

V gene TRBV7-6 combines with J gene TRBJ1-1, with D tentatively TRBD1 (6 bases). In germline, CDR1 is SGHVS, CDR2 FNYEAQ. The ends were cut back, 5 bases at V and 11 bases at J, with 30 bases in the middle. The CDR3 covers 17 residues. This CDR3 reads CASSQSIPQGPQRKAFF. CDR3 DNA sequence: TGTGCCAGCAGCCAATCAATTCCCCAGGGGCCGCAAAGAAAGGCTTTCTTT.

This clone showed up many times. The V and J genes are TRBV6-1 and TRBJ2-7; weak D call: TRBD1 (6 bases). Trimming removed 1 base at V and 5 bases at J, with 15 bases between. This CDR3 region has 15 residues. Germline CDR1 and CDR2: MNHNS and SASEGT. As DNA, the CDR3 is TGTGCCAGCAGTGAAGGACCCACAGGGCCCCACGAGCAGTACTTC. Translation: CASSEGPTGPHEQYF.

To note about this clone: The CDR3 ends on some other residue instead of the conserved phenylalanine or tryptophan, so this is likely a read error. The CDR3 DNA follows: TGTGCCAGCAGCGTAGGGGCAGGGGCCCAGCTTGGCTACACCCTC. Protein: CASSVGAGAQLGYTL. This chain connects TRBV9 to TRBJ1-2, with D possibly matching TRBD1 (6 bases). Germline assignment: CDR1 SGDLS and CDR2 YYNGEE. This CDR3 has 15 residues. V lost 0 bases to trimming and J lost 7 bases, with 16 bases between them.

The chain employs TRBV9 and TRBJ1-5; D possibly corresponds to TRBD1 (6 bases). Germline V gene sequence: CDR1 SGDLS, CDR2 YYNGEE. Trimming stripped 3 bases from V and 9 bases from J, with 22 bases between. The CDR3 has 16 residues. The CDR3 protein is CASSASGGAREWPQHF. The CDR3 nucleotides read TGTGCCAGCAGCGCCTCTGGGGGGGCCCGAGAGTGGCCCCAGCATTTT.

The rearrangement links TRBV18 to TRBJ1-2; 8 bases line up with TRBD1. After removal of 2 bases from V and 4 bases from J, the junction contained 3 bases not matched to a gene. Germline CDR1 and CDR2: KGHSH and LQKENI. This CDR3 contains 14 residues. CDR3 region: CASSPTGTGYGYTF. The CDR3 nucleotides read TGTGCCAGCTCACCAACCGGGACAGGCTATGGCTACACCTTC.

The chain carries TRBV18 and TRBJ1-6; unclear D gene. CDR3 length: 15 residues. Trimming cost V 0 bases and J 0 bases, with 3 bases left between them. Germline V CDR1 and CDR2: KGHSH, LQKENI. CDR3 DNA sequence: TGTGCCAGCTCACCACCGAGCTCCTATAATTCACCCCTCCACTTT. This translates into CASSPPSSYNSPLHF.

V usage is TRBV30 and J usage is TRBJ1-1; a possible D gene is TRBD1 (5 bases). The CDR3 is 12 residues long. Between the trimmed V and J ends, which lost 4 bases and 6 bases, there was a span of 12 bases. Germline V gene data show CDR1 as GTSNPN and CDR2 as SVGIG (reference sequence). Here the CDR3 DNA reads TGTGCCTGGATGACAGCCTACCCTGAAGCTTTCTTT. Translated: CAWMTAYPEAFF.

Only one count was recorded for this clone. V is TRBV27 and J is TRBJ1-3; 7 bases are shared with TRBD1. This CDR3 is built from 14 residues. In germline, CDR1 is MNHEY, CDR2 SMNVEV (reference sequence). The trim removed 4 bases at V and 9 bases at J, leaving 9 bases unmatched. The CDR3 DNA is TGTGCCAGCAGTTCAGACAGGGTCGTTGGCACCATATATTTT. It specifies CASSSDRVVGTIYF.

The chain links TRBV19 to TRBJ1-2, with D hard to call. The V gene's germline CDR1 is LNHDA and CDR2 SQIVND (reference sequence). With 2 bases removed from V and 4 bases from J, the gap between germline ends came to 14 bases. The CDR3 sequence is 15 residues long. The CDR3 here is CASSIKGLAGYGYTF. CDR3 bases: TGTGCCAGTAGTATAAAGGGCCTGGCGGGCTATGGCTACACCTTC.

The V call is TRBV30, the J call TRBJ1-5; D not resolved. In germline, CDR1 is GTSNPN, CDR2 SVGIG (reference sequence). The germline V and J ends were trimmed by 3 bases and 6 bases, with 9 bases remaining between them. The CDR3 loop spans 12 amino acids. The chain's CDR3 is CAWSPGFQPQHF. For the CDR3, the DNA is TGTGCCTGGAGCCCCGGGTTTCAGCCCCAGCATTTT.

This clone was counted once. The V and J genes are TRBV27 and TRBJ2-7; 7 bases are shared with TRBD1. Looked up from germline, CDR1 is MNHEY and CDR2 is SMNVEV (reference sequence). V shed 8 bases and J 6 bases; nucleotides not matched to a gene: 16. The CDR3 is 15 residues long. The chain's CDR3 is CASAKEVGGRREQYF. CDR3 bases: TGTGCCAGCGCAAAGGAAGTAGGGGGCCGGCGCGAGCAGTACTTC.

V is TRBV7-6 and J is TRBJ2-3; 9 nucleotides agree with TRBD2. Trimming took 0 bases from V and 0 from J; bases not matched to a gene: 10. Germline CDR1 reads SGHVS; CDR2 reads FNYEAQ. The CDR3 has 19 residues. CDR3 region: CASSLAPVGLATSTDTQYF. Written as DNA, the CDR3 is TGTGCCAGCAGCTTAGCGCCTGTAGGACTAGCGACGAGCACAGATACGCAGTATTTT.

This clone was picked up a small number of times. The CDR3 reads CASSSTGSQETQYF. CDR3 nucleotide sequence: TGTGCCAGCAGCTCCACCGGGTCCCAAGAGACCCAGTACTTC. The rearrangement joins TRBV7-8 to TRBJ2-5; D is uncertain. CDR1 and CDR2 from the germline V gene are SGHVS and FQNEAQ. The CDR3 is made up of 14 amino acids. Between the trimmed V and J ends, which lost 4 bases and 1 base, there was a span of 10 bases.

This clone was observed a handful of times. This chain connects TRBV4-3 to TRBJ2-7, with TRBD2 matching over 8 bases. This CDR3 has 15 amino acids. Germline trimming cut 0 bases from V and 4 bases from J; bases unmatched to any gene: 5. In germline, CDR1 is LGHNA, CDR2 YSLEER. The CDR3 loop reads CASSQEIAGPYEQYF. The CDR3 DNA sequence: TGCGCCAGCAGCCAAGAAATAGCGGGGCCATACGAGCAGTACTTC.

This chain joins TRBV4-1 and TRBJ2-7; perhaps TRBD1 as D (5 bases). Germline loops: CDR1 MGHRA, CDR2 YSYEKL. Trimming removed 0 bases at V and 4 bases at J, with 10 bases between. The CDR3 sequence is 14 residues long. CDR3 in amino acids: CASSQEQGTYEQYF. CDR3 DNA sequence: TGCGCCAGCAGCCAAGAGCAGGGTACGTACGAGCAGTACTTC.